Below, one TCR beta chain is given with its context. Its matching antigen is unknown. The data were obtained in a study of T cells in Graves' hyperthyroidism and ophthalmopathy. Study-level information: Peripheral blood was obtained at initial diagnosis, preceding any treatment. Study observations and caveats: With a median lead of around 6.7 months before onset, the model predicted ophthalmopathy.

The TCR beta CDR3 regions underwent amplification using RNA transcripts as the source. HTBI primers were used for first-round RT-PCR of the TCR CDR3. TCRdb ran MiXCR on the multiplex PCR reads and lists one entry per CDR3 protein. The table lists approximately 630,000 distinct CDR3 sequences, 15% to 20% of them singletons. J was trimmed by 0 bases and V by 4 bases; bases with no gene match: 8. The CDR3 extends over 18 amino acids. Germline V CDR1 and CDR2: LGHNA, YSLEER. Each diagnosis was grounded in clinical symptoms, serum thyroxine and TRAb, thyroid ultrasound, and orbital computed tomography. The receptor comes from a woman under 40 with Graves' hyperthyroidism. The chain couples TRBV4-3 to TRBJ2-1, with TRBD2 matching 11 bases. The specimen sequenced was blood. Written as DNA, the CDR3 is TGCGCCAGCAGCCGCCTAGCGGGAGGACCTAGCTCCTACAATGAGCAGTTCTTC. Protein: CASSRLAGGPSSYNEQFF.